These T cell receptor beta chains were read from a single sample in a study of T-cell memory formation after mild COVID-19. TCRdb re-derived calls from the 5' RACE reads in MiXCR, one entry per CDR3 protein. This table holds over 120,000 distinct CDR3 sequences, about 19% found once. The source material was PBMCs or a T cell subset sorted from them (not recorded which). These receptor sequences come from an adult woman who had mild COVID-19 (a few samples of this study predate the infection). Cell type and time point are not known. The CDR3 runs from the conserved cysteine through the conserved F or W. The D gene is left open where the match is weak. Expanded clones get a size class; other rows say once, few or many, or leave the size out.

NA	TRBV19	TRBJ1-2	few	TGTGCCAGTAGTATCGACTCCAACTATGGCTACACCTTC	CASSIDSNYGYTF
NA	TRBV3-1	TRBJ1-2	NA	TGTGCCAGCAGCCAACAGGGCAGGACGGCGGGCTACACCTTC	CASSQQGRTAGYTF
TRBD2	TRBV5-1	TRBJ2-5	NA	TGCGCCAGCAGCTCACCGACTAGCGGAGAAGAGACCCAGTACTTC	CASSSPTSGEETQYF
NA	TRBV7-2	TRBJ2-3	NA	TGTGCCAGCAGCTTAAGCTCGGGGATAGATACGCAGTATTTT	CASSLSSGIDTQYF
NA	TRBV24-1	TRBJ2-1	few	TGTGCCACCAGTGATTTGGGGAAACCGGTTAATGAGCAGTTCTTC	CATSDLGKPVNEQFF
NA	TRBV7-2	TRBJ2-2	NA	TGTGCCAGCAGCTTAGACCCCCCCGGGGAGCTGTTTTTT	CASSLDPPGELFF
TRBD2	TRBV20-1	TRBJ2-1	NA	TGCAGTGCTAGACCGTTAGCGGGAAACTACAATGAGCAGTTCTTC	CSARPLAGNYNEQFF
NA	TRBV12-3/TRBV12-4	TRBJ2-1	few	TGTGCCAGCACCATGCTAGGACAGCCTCAGTTCTTC	CASTMLGQPQFF
TRBD2	TRBV2	TRBJ2-1	NA	TGTGCCAGCAGGGCCAGGACTAGCGGGACCTACAATGAGCAGTTCTTC	CASRARTSGTYNEQFF
NA	TRBV9	TRBJ2-7	NA	TGTGCCAGCAGCCCCGAGGGGTTGGCCTACGAGCAGTACTTC	CASSPEGLAYEQYF
TRBD2	TRBV20-1	TRBJ2-1	NA	TGCAGTGGGAGAGGTCCTAGCGGGAGGGCTTACAATGAGCAGTTCTTC	CSGRGPSGRAYNEQFF
TRBD1	TRBV5-1	TRBJ2-2	NA	TGCGCCAGCAGCAATCGACAGGGAGTCACCGGGGAGCTGTTTTTT	CASSNRQGVTGELFF
NA	TRBV7-3	TRBJ2-3	NA	TGTGCCAGCAGCTCCGTGTTGTCAGGGAACCCAGATACGCAGTATTTT	CASSSVLSGNPDTQYF